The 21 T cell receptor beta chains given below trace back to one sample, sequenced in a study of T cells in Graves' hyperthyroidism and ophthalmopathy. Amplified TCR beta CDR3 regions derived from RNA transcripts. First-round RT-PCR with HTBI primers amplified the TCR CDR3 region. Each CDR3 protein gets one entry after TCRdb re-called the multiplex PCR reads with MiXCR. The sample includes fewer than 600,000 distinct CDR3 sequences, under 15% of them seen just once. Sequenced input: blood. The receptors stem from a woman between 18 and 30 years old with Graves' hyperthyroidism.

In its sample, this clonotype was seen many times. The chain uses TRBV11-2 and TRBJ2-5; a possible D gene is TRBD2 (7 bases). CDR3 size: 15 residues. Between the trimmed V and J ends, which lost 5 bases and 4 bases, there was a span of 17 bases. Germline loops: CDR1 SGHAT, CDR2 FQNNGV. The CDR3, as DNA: TGTGCCAGCAGCCCCCAGGCGGGGGCCGGAGAGACCCAGTACTTC. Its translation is CASSPQAGAGETQYF.

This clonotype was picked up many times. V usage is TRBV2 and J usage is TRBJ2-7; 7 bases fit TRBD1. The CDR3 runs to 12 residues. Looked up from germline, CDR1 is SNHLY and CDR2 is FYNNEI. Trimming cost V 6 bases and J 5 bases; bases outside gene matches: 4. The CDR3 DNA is TGTGCCAGCAGCTCTGGACAGGACGAGCAGTACTTC. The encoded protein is CASSSGQDEQYF.

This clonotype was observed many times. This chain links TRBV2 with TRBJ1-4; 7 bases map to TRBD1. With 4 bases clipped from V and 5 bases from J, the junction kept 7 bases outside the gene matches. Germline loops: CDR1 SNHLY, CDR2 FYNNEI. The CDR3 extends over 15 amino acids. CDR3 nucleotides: TGTGCCAGCAGTGCACGGACGGGACAGAATGAAAAACTGTTTTTT. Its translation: CASSARTGQNEKLFF.

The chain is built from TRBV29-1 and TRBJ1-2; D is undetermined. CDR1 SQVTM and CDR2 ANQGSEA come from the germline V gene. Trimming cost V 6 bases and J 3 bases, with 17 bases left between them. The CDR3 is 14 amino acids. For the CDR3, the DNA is TGCAGCGTCGATACACAGAATTACGACTATGGCTACACCTTC. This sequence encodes CSVDTQNYDYGYTF.

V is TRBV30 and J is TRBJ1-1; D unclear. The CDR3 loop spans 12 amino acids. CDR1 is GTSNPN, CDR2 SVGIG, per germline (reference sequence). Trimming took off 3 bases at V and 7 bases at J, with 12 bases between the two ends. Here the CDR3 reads CAWRIHYVEAFF. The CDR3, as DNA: TGTGCCTGGAGGATACATTACGTTGAAGCTTTCTTT.

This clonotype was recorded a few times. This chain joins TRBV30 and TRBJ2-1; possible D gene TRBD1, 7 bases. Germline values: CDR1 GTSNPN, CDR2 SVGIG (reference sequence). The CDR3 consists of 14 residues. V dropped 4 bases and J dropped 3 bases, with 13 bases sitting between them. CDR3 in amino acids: CAWTHRGLYNEQFF. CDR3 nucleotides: TGTGCCTGGACCCACAGGGGACTCTACAATGAGCAGTTCTTC.

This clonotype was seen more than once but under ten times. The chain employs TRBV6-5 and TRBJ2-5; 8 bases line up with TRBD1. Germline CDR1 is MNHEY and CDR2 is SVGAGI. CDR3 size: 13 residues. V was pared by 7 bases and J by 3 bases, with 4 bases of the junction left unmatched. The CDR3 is CASNVQGEETQYF. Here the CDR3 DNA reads TGTGCCAGCAACGTACAGGGGGAAGAGACCCAGTACTTC.

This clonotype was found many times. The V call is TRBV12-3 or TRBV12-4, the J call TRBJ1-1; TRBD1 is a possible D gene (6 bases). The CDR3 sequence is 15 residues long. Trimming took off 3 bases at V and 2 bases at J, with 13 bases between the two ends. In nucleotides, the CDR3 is TGTGCCAGCAGTTTCCAGGGGTTCCCCAACACTGAAGCTTTCTTT. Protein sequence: CASSFQGFPNTEAFF.

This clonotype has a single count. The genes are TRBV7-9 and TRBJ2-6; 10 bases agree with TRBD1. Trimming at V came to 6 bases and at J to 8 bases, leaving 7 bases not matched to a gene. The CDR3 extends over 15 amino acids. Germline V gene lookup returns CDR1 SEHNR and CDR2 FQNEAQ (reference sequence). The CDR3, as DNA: TGTGCCAGCAGACAAGGACAGGGGGATACCAACGTCCTGACTTTC. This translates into CASRQGQGDTNVLTF.

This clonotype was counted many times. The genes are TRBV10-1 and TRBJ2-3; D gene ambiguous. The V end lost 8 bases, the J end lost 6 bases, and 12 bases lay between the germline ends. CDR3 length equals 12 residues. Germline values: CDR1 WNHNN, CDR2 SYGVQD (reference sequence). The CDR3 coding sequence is TGCGCCAGCGGGAAAACTATGGATACGCAGTATTTT. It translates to CASGKTMDTQYF.

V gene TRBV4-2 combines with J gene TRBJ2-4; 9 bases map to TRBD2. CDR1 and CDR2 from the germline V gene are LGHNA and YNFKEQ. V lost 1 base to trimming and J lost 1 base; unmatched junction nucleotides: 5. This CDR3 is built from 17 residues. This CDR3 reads CASSQVAGVGAKNIQYF. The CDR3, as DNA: TGTGCCAGCAGCCAAGTAGCGGGAGTAGGGGCCAAAAACATTCAGTACTTC.

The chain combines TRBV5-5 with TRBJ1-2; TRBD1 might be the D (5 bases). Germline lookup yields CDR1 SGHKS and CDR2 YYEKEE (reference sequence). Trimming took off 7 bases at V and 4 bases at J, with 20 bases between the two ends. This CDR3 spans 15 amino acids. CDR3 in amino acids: CASGTFSRGSYGYTF. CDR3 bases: TGTGCCAGCGGGACCTTCAGCCGAGGGAGCTATGGCTACACCTTC.

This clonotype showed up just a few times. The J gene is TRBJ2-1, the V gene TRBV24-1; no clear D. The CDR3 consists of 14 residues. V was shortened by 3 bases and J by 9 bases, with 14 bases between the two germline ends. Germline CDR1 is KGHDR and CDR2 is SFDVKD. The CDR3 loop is CATSDGGGESEQFF. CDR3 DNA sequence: TGTGCCACCAGTGATGGCGGCGGAGAGAGTGAGCAGTTCTTC.

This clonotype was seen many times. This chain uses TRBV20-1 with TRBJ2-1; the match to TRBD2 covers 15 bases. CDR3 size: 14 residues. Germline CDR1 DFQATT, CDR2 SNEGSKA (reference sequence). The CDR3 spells CSSMGLAGGNEQFF. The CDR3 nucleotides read TGCAGCAGCATGGGACTAGCGGGAGGCAATGAGCAGTTCTTC.

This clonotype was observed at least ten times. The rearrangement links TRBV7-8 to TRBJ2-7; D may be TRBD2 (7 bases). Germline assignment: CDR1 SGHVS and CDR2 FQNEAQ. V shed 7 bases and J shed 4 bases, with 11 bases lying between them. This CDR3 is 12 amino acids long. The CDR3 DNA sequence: TGTGCCAGCAATAGGGGGGGGTACGAGCAGTACTTC. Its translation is CASNRGGYEQYF.

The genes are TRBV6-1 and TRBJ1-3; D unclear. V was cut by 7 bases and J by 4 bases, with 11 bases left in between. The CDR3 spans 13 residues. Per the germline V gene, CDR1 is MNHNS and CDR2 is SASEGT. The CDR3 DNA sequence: TGTGCCAGCACCCTGGACCTCGGAAACACCATATATTTT. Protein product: CASTLDLGNTIYF.

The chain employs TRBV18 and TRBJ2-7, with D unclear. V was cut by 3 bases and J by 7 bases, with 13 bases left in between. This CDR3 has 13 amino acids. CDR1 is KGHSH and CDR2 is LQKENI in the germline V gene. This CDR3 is CASSPGVRDEQYV. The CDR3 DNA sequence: TGTGCCAGCTCACCGGGCGTAAGGGATGAGCAGTACGTC.

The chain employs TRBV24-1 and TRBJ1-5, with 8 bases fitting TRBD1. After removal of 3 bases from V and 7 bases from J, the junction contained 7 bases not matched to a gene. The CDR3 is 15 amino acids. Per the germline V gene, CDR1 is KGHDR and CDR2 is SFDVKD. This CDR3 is CATSDRGTGGQPQHF. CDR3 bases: TGTGCCACCAGTGATAGGGGAACAGGGGGACAGCCCCAGCATTTT.

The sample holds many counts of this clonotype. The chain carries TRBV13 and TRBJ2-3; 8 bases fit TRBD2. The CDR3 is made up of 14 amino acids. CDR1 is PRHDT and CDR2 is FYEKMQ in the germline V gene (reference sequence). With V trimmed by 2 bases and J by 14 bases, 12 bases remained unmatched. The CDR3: CASSLSPPAGEVYF. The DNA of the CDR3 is TGTGCCAGCAGCTTATCACCCCCAGCGGGAGAGGTGTATTTT.

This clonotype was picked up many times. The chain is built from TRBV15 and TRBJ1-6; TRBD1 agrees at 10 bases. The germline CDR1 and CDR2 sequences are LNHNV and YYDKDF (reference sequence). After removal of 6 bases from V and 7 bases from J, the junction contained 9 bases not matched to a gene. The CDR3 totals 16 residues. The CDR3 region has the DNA TGTGCCACCAGTCCTGATACGGACAGGGGGAATTCACCCCTCCACTTT. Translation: CATSPDTDRGNSPLHF.

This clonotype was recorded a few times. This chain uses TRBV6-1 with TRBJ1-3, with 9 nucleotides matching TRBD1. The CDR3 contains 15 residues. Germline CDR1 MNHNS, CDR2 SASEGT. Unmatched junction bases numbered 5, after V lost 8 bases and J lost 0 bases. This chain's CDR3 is CASGDRVPSGNTIYF. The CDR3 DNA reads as TGTGCCAGCGGGGACAGGGTGCCCTCTGGAAACACCATATATTTT.